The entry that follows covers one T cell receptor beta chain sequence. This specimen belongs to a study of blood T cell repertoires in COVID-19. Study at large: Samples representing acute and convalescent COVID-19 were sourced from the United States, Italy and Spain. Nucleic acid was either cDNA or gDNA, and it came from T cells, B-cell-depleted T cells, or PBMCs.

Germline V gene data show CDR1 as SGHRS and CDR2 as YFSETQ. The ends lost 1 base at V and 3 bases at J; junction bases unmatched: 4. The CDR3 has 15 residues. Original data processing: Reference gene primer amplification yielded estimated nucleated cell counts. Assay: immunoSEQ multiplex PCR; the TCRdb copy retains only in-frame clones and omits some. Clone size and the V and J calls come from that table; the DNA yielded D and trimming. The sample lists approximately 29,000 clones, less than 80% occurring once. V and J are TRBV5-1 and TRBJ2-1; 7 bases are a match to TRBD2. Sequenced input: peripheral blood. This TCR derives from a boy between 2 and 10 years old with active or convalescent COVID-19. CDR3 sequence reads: CASSLMAGVYNEQFF. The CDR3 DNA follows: TGCGCCAGCAGCTTGATGGCGGGGGTCTACAATGAGCAGTTCTTC.